Below are 10 T cell receptor beta chains sequenced from a single sample in a study of T cell responses to AZD1222 COVID-19 vaccine. Repertoires were generated with immunoSEQ multiplex PCR, while TCRdb's copy carries only in-frame clones and drops some. The profile shows over 100,000 clones, roughly 90% of them singletons. The sample in question was peripheral blood, obtained on day 0 of AZD1222 vaccination. Receptor source: an adult in good health.

The CDR3 is CASSPGLAGVYEQYF. CDR3 nucleotide sequence: TGCGCCAGCAGCCCGGGACTAGCGGGGGTCTACGAGCAGTACTTC. The rearrangement links TRBV4-3 to TRBJ2-7; 14 bases are a match to TRBD2. The germline gives CDR1 LGHNA, CDR2 YSLEER. V shed 4 bases and J 3 bases; nucleotides not matched to a gene: 2. This CDR3 spans 15 amino acids.

The chain carries TRBV5-1 and TRBJ1-1; a possible D gene is TRBD1 (5 bases). The CDR3 has 15 amino acids. Trimming stripped 0 bases from V and 1 base from J, with 10 bases between. Germline V gene data show CDR1 as SGHRS and CDR2 as YFSETQ. CDR3 sequence reads: CASSLVGGGNTEAFF. CDR3 DNA sequence: TGCGCCAGCAGCTTGGTCGGGGGAGGGAACACTGAAGCTTTCTTT.

The CDR3 DNA is TGTGCCAGCAGGGACGAGACAGGGGGGAGTTCACCCCTCCACTTT. Amino acid sequence: CASRDETGGSSPLHF. V usage is TRBV2 and J usage is TRBJ1-6; TRBD1 matches at 9 bases. Looked up from germline, CDR1 is SNHLY and CDR2 is FYNNEI. V lost 6 bases, J lost 9 bases, and 9 bases stayed unmatched. The CDR3 runs 15 residues. Variable domain in full (rest from reference TRBV2 and TRBJ1-6): EPEVTQTPSHQVTQMGQEVILRCVPISNHLYFYWYRQILGQKVEFLVSFYNNEISEKSEIFDDQFSVERPDGSNFTLKIRSTKLEDSAMYFCASRDETGGSSPLHFGNGTRLTVT.

The rearrangement joins TRBV29-1 to TRBJ2-7, with D tentatively TRBD1 or TRBD2 (6 bases each). CDR1 is SQVTM and CDR2 is ANQGSEA in the germline V gene. Deletions cut 6 bases from V and 7 bases from J, with 22 bases between. The length of the CDR3 is 14 residues. CDR3 in DNA: TGCAGCGTGGCGGGACTGCAGGGGAAAGCGGAGCAGTACTTC. It is translated as CSVAGLQGKAEQYF.

This clone occurred once. The J gene is TRBJ2-5, the V gene TRBV2; perhaps TRBD2 as D (7 bases). Germline loops: CDR1 SNHLY, CDR2 FYNNEI. V gave up 7 bases and J gave up 7 bases, with 13 bases separating them. CDR3 length equals 12 residues. CDR3 sequence: CASIWEGGTQYF. DNA for the CDR3: TGTGCCAGCATTTGGGAGGGGGGGACCCAGTACTTC.

This chain joins TRBV4-1 and TRBJ2-3; the D gene is possibly TRBD2 (5 bases). The ends were cut back, 1 base at V and 6 bases at J, with 17 bases in the middle. The CDR3 is 16 amino acids. CDR1 MGHRA and CDR2 YSYEKL come from the germline V gene. CDR3 protein: CASSQAGYKSADTQYF. CDR3 in DNA: TGCGCCAGCAGCCAAGCGGGATATAAATCCGCGGATACGCAGTATTTT.

This clone was detected a few times. V usage is TRBV5-1 and J usage is TRBJ1-2; 9 bases match TRBD1. Per germline, CDR1 SGHRS and CDR2 YFSETQ. CDR3 length: 17 amino acids. The V and J ends lost 0 bases and 0 bases, in that order; junction bases with no gene match: 6. CDR3 in DNA: TGCGCCAGCAGCTTGGCAACAGGGGGCCCTGCTAACTATGGCTACACCTTC. Translated, it gives CASSLATGGPANYGYTF.

This clone was observed once. The chain uses TRBV5-1 and TRBJ1-6; D possibly corresponds to TRBD1 (6 bases). The CDR3 has 14 amino acids. V lost 6 bases to trimming and J lost 5 bases, with 12 bases between them. From germline, CDR1 is SGHRS and CDR2 YFSETQ. In DNA form, the CDR3 reads TGCGCCAGCACACAGGGACCAGATAATTCACCCCTCCACTTT. As protein: CASTQGPDNSPLHF.

The chain couples TRBV27 to TRBJ2-5; TRBD2 might be the D (6 bases). Looked up from germline, CDR1 is MNHEY and CDR2 is SMNVEV (reference sequence). Trimming removed 5 bases at V and 3 bases at J, with 16 bases between. This CDR3 region has 15 residues. The CDR3: CASSLSTGEKETQYF. CDR3 DNA: TGTGCCAGCAGTCTCTCGACGGGAGAGAAAGAGACCCAGTACTTC.

The rearrangement joins TRBV28 to TRBJ1-2; D perhaps matches TRBD1 (5 bases). CDR3 size: 14 residues. V lost 6 bases and J lost 6, with 17 bases in between. Germline CDR1 MDHEN, CDR2 SYDVKM. The CDR3 nucleotides are TGTGCCAGCAGCACCCACCTGGGGGGGAATGGCTACACCTTC. It translates to CASSTHLGGNGYTF.